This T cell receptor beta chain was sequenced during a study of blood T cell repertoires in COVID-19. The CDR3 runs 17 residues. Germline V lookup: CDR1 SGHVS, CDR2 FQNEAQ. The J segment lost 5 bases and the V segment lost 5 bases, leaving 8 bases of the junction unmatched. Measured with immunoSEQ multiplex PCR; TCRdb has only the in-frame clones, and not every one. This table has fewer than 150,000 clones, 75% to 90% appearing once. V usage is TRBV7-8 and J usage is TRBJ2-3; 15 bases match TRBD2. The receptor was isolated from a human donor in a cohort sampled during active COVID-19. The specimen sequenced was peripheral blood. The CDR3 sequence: CASSPRTSGGAKDTQYF. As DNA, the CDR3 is TGTGCCAGCAGCCCCCGGACTAGCGGGGGGGCCAAAGATACGCAGTATTTT. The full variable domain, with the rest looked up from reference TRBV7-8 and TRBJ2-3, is GAGVSQSPRYKVAKRGQDVALRCDPISGHVSLFWYQQALGQGPEFLTYFQNEAQLDKSGLPSDRFFAERPEGSVSTLKIQRTQQEDSAVYLCASSPRTSGGAKDTQYFGPGTRLTVL.